The next 3 T cell receptor beta chains were all read from a single sample in a study of shared clonotypes between healthy human individuals. Clones were sequenced by immunoSEQ multiplex PCR, and TCRdb holds only the in-frame ones, with some missing. Seen here are approximately 2.4 million clones, around 95% observed once, and the top ten hold 0.13%. The sequenced material came from naive CD4+ T cells sorted from blood. As for subset: CD45RA+ positively selected. The receptors stem from a man in his late teens or twenties in good health.

The chain combines TRBV9 with TRBJ1-5; the D gene is possibly TRBD1 (6 bases). Per germline, CDR1 SGDLS and CDR2 YYNGEE. This CDR3 is 15 amino acids long. The V end was cut by 4 bases, the J end by 5 bases, with 16 bases between. The CDR3: CASSLGDIPHQPQHF. The CDR3 DNA reads TGTGCCAGCAGCCTCGGGGACATTCCCCATCAGCCCCAGCATTTT.

This chain connects TRBV6-5 to TRBJ2-7, with 9 bases identical to TRBD2. Germline trimming cut 6 bases from V and 0 bases from J; bases unmatched to any gene: 6. Germline V gene data show CDR1 as MNHEY and CDR2 as SVGAGI. CDR3 length equals 15 residues. CDR3 sequence: CASSRLAERSYEQYF. The CDR3 coding sequence is TGTGCCAGCAGCCGACTAGCGGAGCGCTCCTACGAGCAGTACTTC.

The gene calls are TRBV5-4 and TRBJ1-1, with 7 bases aligning to TRBD1. CDR3 length: 16 residues. The V gene end was trimmed by 4 bases and the J gene end by 0 bases; junction bases not matched to a gene: 9. Germline CDR1 reads SGHNT; CDR2 reads YYREEE (reference sequence). CDR3 bases: TGTGCCAGCAGCCAAGGACAGGCTTCCCTGAACACTGAAGCTTTCTTT. It codes for CASSQGQASLNTEAFF.